The clone carrying this T cell receptor (beta chain) turned up a few times. Antigen specificity is unknown. At the DNA level, this CDR3 is encoded by other sequences in the same sample as well. In all sorted populations, purity surpassed 95%. This specimen comes from a study of beta chain features in type 1 diabetes. Study-level results: Moderate but significant shortening of TCRB CDR3s was recorded in all four CD4+ subsets from Type 1 diabetes patients. Reads derived from cDNA could over-represent cells showing high TCR expression.

The authors reverse transcribed all of the isolated RNA, so sequencing captured expressed TCRB transcripts. Only in-frame clones appear in the TCRdb table, and some are missing; sequencing was by immunoSEQ multiplex PCR. This table holds 620,000 or so clones, around 15% found once. The CDR3 is 11 amino acids. Germline CDR1 and CDR2: SGHTA and FQGNSA. Trimming took 5 bases from V and 6 from J, leaving 6 bases between them. The clonotype comes from a man between 18 and 29 years old in good health. The sample consisted of naive CD4+ T cells from blood. The gene calls are TRBV7-2 and TRBJ2-3; D not resolved. The CDR3 nucleotides read TGTGCCAGCAGCCTCCGGGATACGCAGTATTTT. Its translation is CASSLRDTQYF.